Shown below are 5 T cell receptor beta chains from a single sample sequenced in a study of blood T cells in healthy people across ages. Through a sample-barcoded 5' primer and a J-beta primer mix, a second PCR was run for roughly 7 to 11 cycles. TCRdb processed the 5' RACE reads anew with MiXCR; each CDR3 protein has one entry. The table has around 800,000 distinct CDR3 sequences, around 42% seen once. The material sequenced was blood. The receptors stem from a man in his 60s in good health.

This chain links TRBV5-1 with TRBJ2-6, with 7 bases that match TRBD1. In germline, CDR1 is SGHRS, CDR2 YFSETQ. The CDR3 spans 17 residues. Trimming took 0 bases from V and 4 from J; bases not matched to a gene: 7. CDR3 protein: CASSLAIGGAGANVLTF. As DNA, the CDR3 is TGCGCCAGCAGCTTGGCGATAGGGGGCGCAGGGGCCAACGTCCTGACTTTC.

The genes are TRBV20-1 and TRBJ1-2; 9 nucleotides align to TRBD1. Per germline, CDR1 DFQATT and CDR2 SNEGSKA (reference sequence). Trimming cost V 5 bases and J 4 bases; bases outside gene matches: 5. This CDR3 is 13 amino acids long. CDR3 DNA: TGCAGTGCTCACAGGGGGCGCGGCTATGGCTACACCTTC. It is translated as CSAHRGRGYGYTF.

This clonotype has just a few counts. The chain couples TRBV20-1 to TRBJ1-6, with 7 bases fitting TRBD1. This CDR3 region has 16 residues. Germline V gene sequence: CDR1 DFQATT, CDR2 SNEGSKA (reference sequence). V lost 0 bases to trimming and J lost 7 bases; unmatched junction nucleotides: 9. CDR3 protein: CSARDGKGARNSPLHF. The CDR3 DNA is TGCAGTGCTAGAGATGGGAAGGGGGCAAGAAATTCACCCCTCCACTTT.

In DNA form, the CDR3 reads TGCGCCAGCAGCCTCCGAGACAGGGGGCCCGGTGAAGCTTTCTTT. Translation: CASSLRDRGPGEAFF. The J gene is TRBJ1-1, the V gene TRBV4-3, with TRBD1 matching 10 bases. Germline V CDR1 and CDR2: LGHNA, YSLEER. The V segment lost 4 bases and the J segment 7 bases; nucleotides outside the gene matches: 9. The CDR3 extends over 15 amino acids.

The J gene is TRBJ2-1, the V gene TRBV19; D is undetermined. There are 15 residues in the CDR3. Trimming removed 0 bases at V and 5 bases at J, with 11 bases between. CDR1 and CDR2 (germline): LNHDA, SQIVND (reference sequence). CDR3 sequence: CASSIDWVVNNEQFF. The CDR3, as DNA: TGTGCCAGTAGTATAGATTGGGTAGTCAACAATGAGCAGTTCTTC.